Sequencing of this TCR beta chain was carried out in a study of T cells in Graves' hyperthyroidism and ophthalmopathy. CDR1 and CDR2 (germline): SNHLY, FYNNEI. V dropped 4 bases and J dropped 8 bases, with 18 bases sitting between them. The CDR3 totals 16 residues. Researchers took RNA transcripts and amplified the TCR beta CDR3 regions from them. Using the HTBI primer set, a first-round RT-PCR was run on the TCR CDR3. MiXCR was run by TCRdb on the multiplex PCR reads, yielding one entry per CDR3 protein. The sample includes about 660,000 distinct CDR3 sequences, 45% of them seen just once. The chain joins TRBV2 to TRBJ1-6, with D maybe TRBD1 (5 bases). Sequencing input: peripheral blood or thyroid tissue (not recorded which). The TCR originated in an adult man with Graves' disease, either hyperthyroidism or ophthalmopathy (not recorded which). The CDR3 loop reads CASSVRSGDWHSPLHF. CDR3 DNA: TGTGCCAGCAGTGTCAGGTCGGGGGACTGGCATTCACCCCTCCACTTT.